The 28 T cell receptor beta chains reported below all come from one sample, sequenced in a study of blood T cell repertoires in COVID-19. TCRdb's copy holds only in-frame clones and misses some; the assay was immunoSEQ multiplex PCR. The data hold 200,000 to 250,000 clones, with around 85% observed a single time. Sequencing was done on a sample of PBMCs or T cells enriched from blood (not recorded which). The receptor source for this set is a middle-aged woman with acute COVID-19.

On this clone itself: This sample includes further DNA sequences coding for the same CDR3. The rearrangement links TRBV5-1 to TRBJ1-2; possibly TRBD1 for D (5 bases). Trimming removed 0 bases at V and 3 bases at J, with 6 bases between. In germline, CDR1 is SGHRS, CDR2 YFSETQ. This CDR3 region has 13 residues. The chain's CDR3 is CASSLAGDYGYTF. For the CDR3, the DNA is TGCGCCAGCAGCTTGGCGGGGGACTATGGCTACACCTTC.

The chain employs TRBV5-1 and TRBJ2-1, with D unresolved. The V end was cut by 1 base, the J end by 4 bases, with 9 bases between. CDR3 length: 14 amino acids. Germline-derived CDR1 and CDR2 are SGHRS and YFSETQ. The CDR3: CASSLYPGYNEQFF. In DNA, the CDR3 is TGCGCCAGCAGCTTGTATCCAGGTTACAATGAGCAGTTCTTC.

This chain links TRBV5-1 with TRBJ1-5; TRBD1 matches at 7 bases. Unmatched junction bases numbered 1, after V lost 2 bases and J lost 2 bases. This CDR3 spans 14 amino acids. Germline loops: CDR1 SGHRS, CDR2 YFSETQ. The CDR3 sequence: CASSFQGGNQPQHF. CDR3 nucleotide sequence: TGCGCCAGCAGCTTTCAGGGGGGCAATCAGCCCCAGCATTTT.

This chain joins TRBV6-5 and TRBJ2-3, with TRBD2 matching 9 bases. The CDR3 extends over 15 amino acids. CDR1 is MNHEY and CDR2 is SVGAGI in the germline V gene. V dropped 3 bases and J dropped 3; count of bases not matched to a gene: 4. This CDR3 is CASSYSGRRTDTQYF. In DNA form, the CDR3 reads TGTGCCAGCAGTTATAGCGGGAGAAGGACAGATACGCAGTATTTT.

This sequence joins TRBV5-1 and TRBJ2-6; D not resolved. Germline V gives CDR1 SGHRS, CDR2 YFSETQ. The CDR3 spans 15 residues. Trimming removed 1 base from V and 0 bases from J, with 5 bases in between. The CDR3 DNA is TGCGCCAGCAGCTTGCGGAGCTCTGGGGCCAACGTCCTGACTTTC. Translation: CASSLRSSGANVLTF. Looking up the rest from reference TRBV5-1 and TRBJ2-6 gives the full variable domain: KAGVTQTPRYLIKTRGQQVTLSCSPISGHRSVSWYQQTPGQGLQFLFEYFSETQRNKGNFPGRFSGRQFSNSRSEMNVSTLELGDSALYLCASSLRSSGANVLTFGAGSRLTVL.

This clone was counted a single time. The chain couples TRBV30 to TRBJ1-4, with 7 bases aligning to TRBD1. This CDR3 has 12 amino acids. The ends lost 4 bases at V and 7 bases at J; junction bases unmatched: 3. CDR1 is GTSNPN and CDR2 is SVGIG in the germline V gene (reference sequence). The CDR3 loop reads CAWTTGAEKLFF. For the CDR3, the DNA is TGTGCCTGGACTACAGGGGCTGAAAAACTGTTTTTT.

This clone appeared a single time. V usage is TRBV3-1 (or the pseudogene TRBV3-2) and J usage is TRBJ2-3; weak D call: TRBD2 (6 bases). V dropped 0 bases and J dropped 8 bases, with 21 bases sitting between them. The CDR3 is 17 amino acids. The germline V gene encodes CDR1 LGHDT and CDR2 YNNKEL (reference sequence). Here the CDR3 reads CASSQDRLGRGIGTQYF. CDR3 DNA: TGTGCCAGCAGCCAAGATAGGTTAGGGCGGGGCATAGGTACGCAGTATTTT.

This clone appeared once. The V call is TRBV27, the J call TRBJ2-3; no reliable D call. Looked up from germline, CDR1 is MNHEY and CDR2 is SMNVEV (reference sequence). V was trimmed by 6 bases and J by 0 bases, leaving 7 bases between them. There are 13 residues in the CDR3. CDR3 sequence: CASSYVSTDTQYF. The CDR3 region has the DNA TGTGCCAGCAGCTACGTAAGCACAGATACGCAGTATTTT.

V usage is TRBV10-1 and J usage is TRBJ1-1, with 12 bases identical to TRBD1. V shed 6 bases, J shed 5 bases, and the junction held 4 bases outside the gene matches. This CDR3 contains 14 residues. CDR1 and CDR2 from the germline V gene are WNHNN and SYGVQD (reference sequence). The CDR3 region has the DNA TGCGCCAGCAGCTGGGACAGGGGGCGGACTGAAGCTTTCTTT. Translating gives CASSWDRGRTEAFF.

The sample holds a few counts of this clone. The chain carries TRBV28 and TRBJ1-3; D not certain. Trimming removed 3 bases from V and 4 bases from J, with 16 bases in between. The CDR3 has 16 amino acids. Germline V gives CDR1 MDHEN, CDR2 SYDVKM. CDR3 in amino acids: CASSLSTNALGNTIYF. CDR3 nucleotide sequence: TGTGCCAGCAGTTTGTCCACCAATGCACTAGGAAACACCATATATTTT.

The chain uses TRBV6-5 and TRBJ1-2; 10 bases align to TRBD1. CDR3 length equals 15 residues. The germline gives CDR1 MNHEY, CDR2 SVGAGI. Germline trimming cut 5 bases from V and 4 bases from J; bases unmatched to any gene: 7. Here the CDR3 DNA reads TGTGCCAGCAGTACTTCCTGGACAGGGGGCTATGGCTACACCTTC. It encodes CASSTSWTGGYGYTF.

As for this clone: Additional DNA sequences in this sample encode the identical CDR3. The genes are TRBV29-1 and TRBJ1-1; no clear D. Looked up from germline, CDR1 is SQVTM and CDR2 is ANQGSEA. The CDR3 consists of 13 residues. V lost 3 bases to trimming and J lost 0 bases, with 8 bases between them. CDR3 sequence (DNA): TGCAGCGTTGAGGGGAGTGTGAACACTGAAGCTTTCTTT. Protein sequence: CSVEGSVNTEAFF.

The chain is built from TRBV27 and TRBJ1-4; D perhaps matches TRBD1 (5 bases). V was pared by 2 bases and J by 5 bases, with 12 bases between. Per the germline V gene, CDR1 is MNHEY and CDR2 is SMNVEV (reference sequence). This CDR3 comprises 15 residues. CDR3 in DNA: TGTGCCAGCAGTTTAAGGGGCAGGGCGAATGAAAAACTGTTTTTT. Amino acids: CASSLRGRANEKLFF.

The chain employs TRBV7-7 and TRBJ2-1, with 7 bases identical to TRBD2. Unmatched junction bases numbered 6, after V lost 4 bases and J lost 9 bases. This CDR3 has 13 residues. CDR1 SSHAT and CDR2 FNYEAQ come from the germline V gene (reference sequence). The CDR3 spells CASSWREKGEQFF. In DNA, the CDR3 is TGTGCCAGCAGCTGGCGGGAGAAGGGTGAGCAGTTCTTC.

The chain has TRBV19 and TRBJ2-1; D is perhaps TRBD2 (7 bases). Per the germline V gene, CDR1 is LNHDA and CDR2 is SQIVND (reference sequence). The CDR3 covers 14 residues. Trimming took off 7 bases at V and 3 bases at J, with 13 bases between the two ends. CDR3 amino acids: CASKDSGNYNEQFF. CDR3 nucleotide sequence: TGTGCCAGTAAGGACAGCGGGAACTACAATGAGCAGTTCTTC.

V is TRBV9 and J is TRBJ2-2; 11 positions agree with TRBD2. The CDR3 consists of 16 residues. Germline V lookup: CDR1 SGDLS, CDR2 YYNGEE. The V and J ends lost 4 bases and 4 bases, in that order; junction bases with no gene match: 6. The CDR3 DNA sequence: TGTGCCAGCAGCTTCTCCGGGACTAGCGGCACCGGGGAGCTGTTTTTT. Encoded protein: CASSFSGTSGTGELFF.

The table lists this clone with a count of one. The chain has TRBV6-5 and TRBJ2-3; a possible D gene is TRBD2 (6 bases). The CDR3 loop spans 15 amino acids. Germline V gene sequence: CDR1 MNHEY, CDR2 SVGAGI. V was cut by 5 bases and J by 0 bases, with 12 bases left in between. CDR3 residues: CASSNRGGSTDTQYF. Written as DNA, the CDR3 is TGTGCCAGCAGTAACCGAGGAGGGAGCACAGATACGCAGTATTTT.

This clone turned up a few times. This sequence joins TRBV27 and TRBJ2-7; maybe TRBD2 (5 bases). Trimming shortened V by 7 bases and J by 3 bases, and 16 bases separated the two germline ends. Per germline, CDR1 MNHEY and CDR2 SMNVEV (reference sequence). The CDR3 sequence is 14 residues long. The CDR3 DNA sequence: TGTGCCAGCACCCTCTCGAGCGGAGACTACGAGCAGTACTTC. This codes for CASTLSSGDYEQYF.

This clone was recorded many times. The chain links TRBV2 to TRBJ2-1; D not certain. The V gene's germline CDR1 is SNHLY and CDR2 FYNNEI. The CDR3 extends over 13 amino acids. Between the trimmed V and J ends, which lost 7 bases and 0 bases, there was a span of 7 bases. The CDR3 DNA is TGTGCCAGCAAAACAGCCTCCTACAATGAGCAGTTCTTC. This translates into CASKTASYNEQFF.

This rearrangement joins TRBV18 to TRBJ2-3; the match to TRBD1 covers 9 bases. V trimming: 1 base; J trimming: 4 bases; junction bases outside the gene matches: 6. Germline V gene sequence: CDR1 KGHSH, CDR2 LQKENI. The CDR3 has 16 residues. CDR3 bases: TGTGCCAGCTCACCACTGGACAGGGGAGACGCAGATACGCAGTATTTT. Translated: CASSPLDRGDADTQYF.

The chain is built from TRBV5-5 and TRBJ1-1; tentatively, D is TRBD1 (6 bases). Germline loops: CDR1 SGHKS, CDR2 YYEKEE (reference sequence). This CDR3 comprises 16 residues. V lost 0 bases and J 3 bases, leaving 15 bases between the germline ends. DNA of the CDR3: TGTGCCAGCAGCTTGGGGCAGGGGTTAGTCGACACTGAAGCTTTCTTT. As protein: CASSLGQGLVDTEAFF.

The J gene is TRBJ2-1, the V gene TRBV16, with 13 positions matching TRBD2. Germline CDR1 KGHSY, CDR2 FQNENV. CDR3 length: 16 residues. V shed 0 bases, J shed 7 bases, and the junction held 3 bases outside the gene matches. The CDR3 protein is CASSQSTSGRENEQFF. DNA for the CDR3: TGTGCCAGCAGCCAATCTACTAGCGGGAGGGAGAATGAGCAGTTCTTC.

The V and J genes are TRBV2 and TRBJ2-3; 7 bases line up with TRBD1. The CDR3 is 15 amino acids. The V and J ends lost 3 bases and 4 bases, in that order; junction bases with no gene match: 7. The germline V gene has CDR1 SNHLY and CDR2 FYNNEI. CDR3 loop: CASSEVGQAADTQYF. CDR3 DNA: TGTGCCAGCAGTGAGGTTGGACAGGCCGCAGATACGCAGTATTTT.

J is TRBJ2-1 and V is TRBV4-2; no clear D. V shed 3 bases and J shed 9 bases, with 12 bases lying between them. Germline assignment: CDR1 LGHNA and CDR2 YNFKEQ. The CDR3 contains 13 residues. The CDR3 loop reads CASSQQVDGEQFF. The CDR3 DNA reads TGTGCCAGCAGCCAGCAGGTCGATGGTGAGCAGTTCTTC.

This clone was detected only a few times. This chain uses TRBV30 with TRBJ2-4; maybe TRBD2 (5 bases). CDR3 length: 17 amino acids. The germline CDR1 and CDR2 sequences are GTSNPN and SVGIG (reference sequence). Trimming removed 2 bases from V and 0 bases from J, with 17 bases in between. The CDR3 spells CAWSIIGGGLAKNIQYF. As DNA, the CDR3 is TGTGCCTGGAGTATCATAGGAGGAGGTTTAGCCAAAAACATTCAGTACTTC.

This chain links TRBV30 with TRBJ1-2, with a weak D call TRBD1 (6 bases). Germline CDR1 GTSNPN, CDR2 SVGIG (reference sequence). V was trimmed by 0 bases and J by 4 bases, leaving 12 bases between them. The CDR3 spans 14 residues. CDR3: CAWSVRGAGYGYTF. CDR3 DNA: TGTGCCTGGAGTGTACGGGGGGCCGGCTATGGCTACACCTTC.

The chain links TRBV19 to TRBJ2-2; possibly TRBD2 for D (5 bases). The V end was cut by 9 bases, the J end by 0 bases, with 11 bases between. CDR1 and CDR2 (germline): LNHDA, SQIVND (reference sequence). The CDR3 consists of 14 residues. For the CDR3, the DNA is TGTGCCAGCCTTCAGCGGACGAACACCGGGGAGCTGTTTTTT. The encoded protein is CASLQRTNTGELFF. The variable domain in full, completed from reference TRBV19 and TRBJ2-2, reads DGGITQSPKYLFRKEGQNVTLSCEQNLNHDAMYWYRQDPGQGLRLIYYSQIVNDFQKGDIAEGYSVSREKKESFPLTVTSAQKNPTAFYLCASLQRTNTGELFFGEGSRLTVL.

The rearrangement uses TRBV18 and TRBJ1-5, with D maybe TRBD1 (6 bases). This CDR3 region has 15 residues. CDR1 is KGHSH, CDR2 LQKENI, per germline. Trimming shortened V by 5 bases and J by 3 bases, and 14 bases separated the two germline ends. CDR3 DNA: TGTGCCAGCTCAACTAGTGGACAGTCCAATCAGCCCCAGCATTTT. Protein: CASSTSGQSNQPQHF. The full variable domain, with the rest looked up from reference TRBV18 and TRBJ1-5, is NAGVMQNPRHLVRRRGQEARLRCSPMKGHSHVYWYRQLPEEGLKFMVYLQKENIIDESGMPKERFSAEFPKEGPSILRIQQVVRGDSAAYFCASSTSGQSNQPQHFGDGTRLSIL.